This record concerns one T cell receptor (beta chain) sequence. Antigen unknown. This table comes from immunoSEQ multiplex PCR, and its TCRdb copy is limited to in-frame clones, with some not included. The table shows about 14,000 clones, with approximately 89% occurring only once. The source of the sample is a study of chemoradiotherapy in HPV16-positive cancers. At the level of the study: A couple of HPV16-positive patients' cells yielded candidate HPV-specific clones and common motifs. General study points: During treatment, candidate HPV-specific clones and E7-related motifs expanded in tumor.

The CDR3 runs 13 residues. Germline V gene lookup returns CDR1 SGHNT and CDR2 YENEEA. V lost 5 bases and J 8 bases, leaving 15 bases between the germline ends. Material: tumor tissue, obtained from a patient who underwent chemoradiotherapy. The rearrangement uses TRBV11-3 and TRBJ1-2; D is perhaps TRBD1 (6 bases). The receptor was derived from a human donor with HPV-associated anogenital cancer. The CDR3 is CASSVGGRYGYTF. CDR3 DNA: TGTGCCAGCAGCGTCGGGGGGCGCTACGGCTACACCTTC.